The T cell receptor (beta chain) under discussion was sequenced for a study of blood T cell repertoires in COVID-19. Across the study: In each case, the material was cDNA or gDNA derived from T cells, B-cell-depleted T cells, or PBMCs.

Recruits, aged roughly 18 to 89 years, lived in 20 to 30 US areas. Membership in each cohort depended on participant-reported clinical history. Germline V gene data show CDR1 as SNHLY and CDR2 as FYNNEI. This CDR3 comprises 16 residues. V shed 6 bases and J 2 bases; nucleotides not matched to a gene: 11. Authors' methods: It was from reference gene primer amplification that nucleated cell counts were estimated. TCRdb's copy holds only in-frame clones and misses some; the assay was immunoSEQ multiplex PCR. The V and J calls and clone size come from that table; D and trimming were worked out from the DNA. There are under 200,000 clones in the sample; about 83% occur only once, and around 3.6% lies in the top ten.

The source is a woman between 45 and 60 years old in a cohort exposed to, infected with or recovered from COVID-19 (not recorded which). The sample comprised PBMCs or T cells enriched from blood (not recorded which). V gene TRBV2 combines with J gene TRBJ2-5; 8 positions match TRBD1. CDR3 nucleotide sequence: TGTGCCAGCAGCACCGGACAGGGCGGTAGACAAGAGACCCAGTACTTC. It translates to CASSTGQGGRQETQYF.